This T cell receptor beta chain was observed in a study of vaccination and CD4 T cells after COVID-19. Study-level background: Convalescent individuals numbered four females and six males, two being Hispanic.

Per the germline V gene, CDR1 is MDHEN and CDR2 is SYDVKM. J gave up 10 bases and V 6 bases, and 13 bases lay outside the gene matches. The CDR3 has 16 residues. Sequencing of the DNA from cultured CD4+ T cells was carried out with the Oncomine TCR Beta short-read assay. A single record per CDR3 protein comes from TCRdb applying MiXCR to the PCR reads. Of almost 20,000 distinct CDR3 sequences listed, 55% are singletons. This clonotype was observed a handful of times. Its antigen remains unidentified. Treatment: roughly ten-day PBMC culture with coronavirus spike peptide pools or control peptides (ViraFEST assay).

Sequencing was carried out using CD4+ T cells from blood, cultured in vitro. The genes are TRBV28 and TRBJ1-6; 9 bases match TRBD1. The TCR comes from a human donor who had recovered from COVID-19. This chain's CDR3 is CASSSLSQGATSPLHF. For the CDR3, the DNA is TGTGCCAGCAGCTCCCTTTCACAGGGGGCCACGTCACCCCTCCACTTT.